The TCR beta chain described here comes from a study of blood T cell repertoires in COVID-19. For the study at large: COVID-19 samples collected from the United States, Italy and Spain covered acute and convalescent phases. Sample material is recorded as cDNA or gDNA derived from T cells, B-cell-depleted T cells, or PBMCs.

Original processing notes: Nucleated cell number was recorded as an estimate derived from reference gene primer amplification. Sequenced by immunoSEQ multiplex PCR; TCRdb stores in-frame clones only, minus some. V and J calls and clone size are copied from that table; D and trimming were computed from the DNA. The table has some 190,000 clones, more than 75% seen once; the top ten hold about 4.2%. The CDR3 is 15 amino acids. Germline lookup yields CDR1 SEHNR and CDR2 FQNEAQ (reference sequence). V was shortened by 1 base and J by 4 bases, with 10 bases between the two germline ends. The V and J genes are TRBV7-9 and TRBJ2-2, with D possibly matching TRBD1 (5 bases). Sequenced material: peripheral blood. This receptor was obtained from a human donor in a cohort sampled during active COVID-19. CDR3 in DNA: TGTGCCAGCAGCTTAGAAGGGGTCGGCACCGGGGAGCTGTTTTTT. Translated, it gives CASSLEGVGTGELFF.